Following are 6 T cell receptor beta chains from one sample sequenced in a study of cytomegalovirus exposure and HLA in healthy donors. This PCR relied on a set of 60 Vbeta primers and 13 Jbeta primers. Sequencing was performed with immunoSEQ multiplex PCR; in TCRdb, only in-frame clones are kept and a portion is missing. The sample holds roughly 150,000 clones, roughly 85% seen once. Sequences were obtained from PBMCs. The origin of the receptors is a male donor in good health and CMV-seropositive.

The J gene is TRBJ2-3, the V gene TRBV18; 9 positions agree with TRBD1. Germline V gene lookup returns CDR1 KGHSH and CDR2 LQKENI. The CDR3 runs to 14 residues. The V gene end was trimmed by 8 bases and the J gene end by 2 bases; junction bases not matched to a gene: 5. CDR3 loop: CASAGQGPTDTQYF. The CDR3 coding sequence is TGTGCCAGCGCGGGACAGGGCCCCACAGATACGCAGTATTTT.

Of note for this clone: This specimen includes other DNA sequences encoding the same CDR3. V gene TRBV7-2 combines with J gene TRBJ2-5, with TRBD1 matching over 8 bases. This CDR3 is 13 amino acids long. Trimming at V came to 3 bases and at J to 5 bases, leaving 2 bases not matched to a gene. Germline lookup yields CDR1 SGHTA and CDR2 FQGNSA. The CDR3 region is CASSLAGGETQYF. The CDR3 DNA sequence: TGTGCCAGCAGCTTGGCAGGGGGCGAGACCCAGTACTTC.

This clone was recorded only once. This chain connects TRBV6-5 to TRBJ2-1; no firm D call. Between the trimmed V and J ends, which lost 0 bases and 2 bases, there was a span of 5 bases. Germline loops: CDR1 MNHEY, CDR2 SVGAGI. The CDR3 totals 14 residues. The CDR3 is CASSYSTAYNEQFF. The CDR3 region has the DNA TGTGCCAGCAGTTACTCTACAGCCTACAATGAGCAGTTCTTC.

The J gene is TRBJ2-7, the V gene TRBV4-1, with TRBD2 matching 9 bases. CDR1 is MGHRA and CDR2 is YSYEKL in the germline V gene. The trim removed 2 bases at V and 3 bases at J, leaving 11 bases unmatched. CDR3 size: 17 residues. CDR3 loop: CASSQFPRGSGSYEQYF. The CDR3 nucleotides are TGCGCCAGCAGCCAATTCCCTCGTGGTAGCGGGAGCTACGAGCAGTACTTC.

The CDR3 region has the DNA TGTGCCAGCGCGGAACAGGGGCGCGGAGAGACCCAGTACTTC. It translates to CASAEQGRGETQYF. V gene TRBV18 combines with J gene TRBJ2-5, with 7 bases that match TRBD1. In germline, CDR1 is KGHSH, CDR2 LQKENI. V was pared by 8 bases and J by 4 bases, with 10 bases of the junction left unmatched. The CDR3 contains 14 residues.

This clone was picked up one time. This chain links TRBV7-6 with TRBJ1-3, with 12 nucleotides matching TRBD1. Germline V CDR1 and CDR2: SGHVS, FNYEAQ. V lost 3 bases to trimming and J lost 2 bases; unmatched junction nucleotides: 5. CDR3 length equals 17 residues. The CDR3 DNA sequence: TGTGCCAGCAGCTTTTCGGGACAGGGGGCGCCTGGAAACACCATATATTTT. This translates into CASSFSGQGAPGNTIYF.